This T cell receptor beta chain was retrieved from a study of OX40 agonist ivuxolimab in advanced cancers. Study in general: Treatment of patients was with ivuxolimab, an agonistic anti-OX40 (CD134) antibody. Cohort: around 79% men, mean age about 62, aged roughly 23 to 90. Study results and caveats: Circulating CD4+ and CD8+ T cells showed clonal expansion by week 6 at 0.1 to 3.0 mg/kg.

A word on this clone: Its antigen remains unidentified.

The germline V gene encodes CDR1 KGHSH and CDR2 LQKENI. V lost 3 bases and J lost 0; bases outside the gene matches: 4. The CDR3 consists of 16 residues. Sequencing used immunoSEQ multiplex PCR; TCRdb keeps in-frame clones, though not all of them. This sample has roughly 40,000 clones, with under 95% found just once. The sequencing used CD4+ or CD8+ T cells sorted from blood, collected in a trial of the OX40 agonist ivuxolimab. The V call is TRBV18, the J call TRBJ2-7; 11 nucleotides match TRBD1. The TCR sequence derives from an adult with an advanced solid tumor such as melanoma, head and neck, liver or kidney cancer. CDR3 sequence (DNA): TGTGCCAGCTCACCCGGGACAGGGGGTTTCTCCTACGAGCAGTACTTC. This encodes CASSPGTGGFSYEQYF.